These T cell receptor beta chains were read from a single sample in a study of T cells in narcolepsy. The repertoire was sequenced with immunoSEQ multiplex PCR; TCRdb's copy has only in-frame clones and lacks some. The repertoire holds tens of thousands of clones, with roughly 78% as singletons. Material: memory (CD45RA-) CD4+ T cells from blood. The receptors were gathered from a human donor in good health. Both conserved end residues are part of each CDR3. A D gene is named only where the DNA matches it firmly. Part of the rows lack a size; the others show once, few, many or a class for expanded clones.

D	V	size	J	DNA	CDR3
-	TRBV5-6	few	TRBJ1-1	TGTGCCAGCAGCTTGGATATCGGGGTTGGGGCTGAAGCTTTCTTT	CASSLDIGVGAEAFF
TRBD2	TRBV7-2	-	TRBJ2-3	TGTGCCAGCAGCTTTAGCGGGGGGGCCCAACCTACGCAGTATTTT	CASSFSGGAQPTQYF
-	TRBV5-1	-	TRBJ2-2	TGCGCCAGCAGCTGCCGGGACGGGGAAACCGGGGAGCTGTTTTTT	CASSCRDGETGELFF
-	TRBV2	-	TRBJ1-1	TGTGCCAGCATAGGGGACGCGGACACTGAAGCTTTCTTT	CASIGDADTEAFF
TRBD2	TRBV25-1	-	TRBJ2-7	TGTGCCAGCAGCGAGGGACGGAGCGTAGCGGGACTACCCTACGAGCAGTACTTC	CASSEGRSVAGLPYEQYF
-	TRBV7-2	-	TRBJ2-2	TGTGCCAGCAGCCCAGGGGGGGTTGTCGGGGAGCTGTTTTTT	CASSPGGVVGELFF
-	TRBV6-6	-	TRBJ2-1	TGTGCCAGCAGTTACTCCATCCTGAGCTCCTACAATGAGCAGTTCTTC	CASSYSILSSYNEQFF
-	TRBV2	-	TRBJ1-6	TGTGCCAGCAGTGAGAGGGGGATCGGTTCACCCCTCCACTTT	CASSERGIGSPLHF
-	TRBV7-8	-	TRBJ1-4	TGTGCCAGCAGCTTAGGGCCTAATGAAAAACTGTTTTTT	CASSLGPNEKLFF
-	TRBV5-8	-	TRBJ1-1	TGTGCCAGCAGCAGCCGGGGCAGGGGGAACACTGAAGCTTTCTTT	CASSSRGRGNTEAFF
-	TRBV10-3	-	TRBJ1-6	TGTGCCATCAAATCCGCGATTGGGTCTTACTCACCCCTCCACTTT	CAIKSAIGSYSPLHF
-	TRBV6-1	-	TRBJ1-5	TGTGCCAGCAGTCTACAGCCCCAGCATTTT	CASSLQPQHF
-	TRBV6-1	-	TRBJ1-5	TGTGCCAGCAGTGAAAGGCGGGGCTTTAGCAATCAGCCCCAGCATTTT	CASSERRGFSNQPQHF
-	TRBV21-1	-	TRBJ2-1	TGTGCCAGCAATACAAAGAGTCGACAGGTTTTGAATGAGCAGTTCTTC	CASNTKSRQVLNEQFF
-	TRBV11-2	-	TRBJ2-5	TGTGCCAGCAGCTTAGTTTCTAGCCCTCCGACCCAGTACTTC	CASSLVSSPPTQYF
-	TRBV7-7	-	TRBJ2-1	TGTGCTAGCAGCTCCCCTAGGGGGGGGGACAATGAGCAGTTCTTC	CASSSPRGGDNEQFF
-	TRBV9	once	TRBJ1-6	TGTGCCAGCAGCGTAGGGGGCAGCAATTCACCCCTCCACTTT	CASSVGGSNSPLHF
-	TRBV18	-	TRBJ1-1	TGTGCCAGCTCACCCCGACAGGCAATGAACACTGAAGCTTTCTTT	CASSPRQAMNTEAFF
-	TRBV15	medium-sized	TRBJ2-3	TGTGCCACCAGCAGAGACACAGATACGCAGTATTTT	CATSRDTDTQYF
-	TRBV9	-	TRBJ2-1	TGTGCCAGCAGCGGGGACCTCCGGGCCGAATCTGAGCAGTTCTTC	CASSGDLRAESEQFF
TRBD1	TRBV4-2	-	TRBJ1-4	TGTGCCAGCAGCCAAGACTACCTACAGGGGGCTAGGGAAAAACTGTTTTTT	CASSQDYLQGAREKLFF
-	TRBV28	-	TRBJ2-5	TGTGCCAGCAGTTCCCGACAGGGAGGGTACTTC	CASSSRQGGYF
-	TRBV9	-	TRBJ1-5	TGTGCCAGCAGCCCAACACAGAATAGCAATCAGCCCCAGCATTTT	CASSPTQNSNQPQHF
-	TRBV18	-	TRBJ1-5	TGTGCCAGCTCACCATCGGGTGGCAATCAGCCCCAGCATTTT	CASSPSGGNQPQHF
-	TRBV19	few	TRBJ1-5	TGTGCCAGTAGTCAGGAGGAGGGCGTCAGGCCCCAGCATTTT	CASSQEEGVRPQHF
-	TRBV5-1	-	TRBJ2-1	TGCGCCAGCAGCAGCACCGGGTCACAGCAGTTCTTC	CASSSTGSQQFF
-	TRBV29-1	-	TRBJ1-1	TGCAGCGCCACCCCCACGGGGAAGGAAGCTTTCTTT	CSATPTGKEAFF
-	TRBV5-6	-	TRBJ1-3	TGTGCCAGCAACCTCGGGGGGTTTGGAAACACCATATATTTT	CASNLGGFGNTIYF
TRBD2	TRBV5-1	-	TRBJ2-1	TGCGCCAGCAGCTTGGAGCTAGCGGGAAGGTCAAATGAGCAGTTCTTC	CASSLELAGRSNEQFF
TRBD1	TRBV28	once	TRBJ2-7	TGTGCCAGCAGTTCCATCGGACAGGGAAGCCCCTACGAGCAGTACTTC	CASSSIGQGSPYEQYF
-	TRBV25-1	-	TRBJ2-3	TGTGCCAGCAGGCGGACAGGCACAGATACGCAGTATTTT	CASRRTGTDTQYF
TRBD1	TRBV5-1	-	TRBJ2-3	TGCGCCAGCAGCCAAACGGGACAGGACACAGATACGCAGTATTTT	CASSQTGQDTDTQYF
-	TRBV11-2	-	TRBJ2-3	TGTGCCAGCAGCCTTAATATGGATACGCAGTATTTT	CASSLNMDTQYF
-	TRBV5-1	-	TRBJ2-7	TGCGCCAGCAGCTTGGCGGCTAGCGCTACCTACGAGCAGTACTTC	CASSLAASATYEQYF
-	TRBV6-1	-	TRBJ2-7	TGTGCCAGCCTAGTTAACCCCCTCTACTACGAGCAGTACTTC	CASLVNPLYYEQYF
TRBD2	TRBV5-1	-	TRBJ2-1	TGCGCCAGCAGCTTGTTGGGGACTAGCCTGTTCTTC	CASSLLGTSLFF
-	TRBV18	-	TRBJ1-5	TGTGCCAGCTCACCCCTCAACCGCAATCAGCCCCAGCATTTT	CASSPLNRNQPQHF
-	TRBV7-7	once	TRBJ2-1	TGTGCTAGCAGCAACAGTGGCGGGGAGCAGTTCTTC	CASSNSGGEQFF
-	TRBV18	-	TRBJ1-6	TGTGCCAGCTCACCTACTACAGGGACCAATTCACCCCTCCACTTT	CASSPTTGTNSPLHF
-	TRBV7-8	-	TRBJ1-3	TGTGCCAGCAGCTTAGGGTTAAACACCATATATTTT	CASSLGLNTIYF
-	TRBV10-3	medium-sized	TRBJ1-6	TGTGCCATCCGACAGGACGGTGGAAGTTCACCCCTCCACTTT	CAIRQDGGSSPLHF
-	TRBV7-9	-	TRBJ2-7	TGTGCCAGCAGCTTAGCGTTTGGCGAGCAGTACTTC	CASSLAFGEQYF
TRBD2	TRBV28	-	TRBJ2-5	TGTGCCAGCAGTTTATTCCGTGTCGCGGGGGGTGCGAAGACCCAGTACTTC	CASSLFRVAGGAKTQYF
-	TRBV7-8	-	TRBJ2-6	TGTGCCAGCAGCGTGCGGGGTTTATCTGGGGCCAACGTCCTGACTTTC	CASSVRGLSGANVLTF
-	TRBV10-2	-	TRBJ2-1	TGCGCCAGCAGTGGACAGCTGTCCTACAATGAGCAGTTCTTC	CASSGQLSYNEQFF
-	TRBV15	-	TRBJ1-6	TGTGCCACCACCCAATATGCTAATTCACCCCTCCACTTT	CATTQYANSPLHF
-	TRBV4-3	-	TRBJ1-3	TGCGCCAGCAGCCAAGCCGCAGGGCCATTGCTGAGAAACACCATATATTTT	CASSQAAGPLLRNTIYF
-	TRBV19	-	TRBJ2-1	TGTGCCAGTAGTCTACAGGGCTCCATAAATGAGCAGTTCTTC	CASSLQGSINEQFF
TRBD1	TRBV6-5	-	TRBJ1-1	TGTGCCAGCAGTTACTCCCGGGGACAGGGCACTGAAGCTTTCTTT	CASSYSRGQGTEAFF
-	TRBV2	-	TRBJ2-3	TGTGCCAGCGGGGCGAGTAGCACAGATACGCAGTATTTT	CASGASSTDTQYF
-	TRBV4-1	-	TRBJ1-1	TGCGCCAGCAGCCAAGTGGGCAGCAAAGCTTTCTTT	CASSQVGSKAFF
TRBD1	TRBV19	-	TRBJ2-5	TGTGCCAGTAGTCGAACCGGGACAGGGGGCGCCGAGACCCAGTACTTC	CASSRTGTGGAETQYF
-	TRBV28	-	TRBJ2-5	TGTGCCAGCGATCACAGGCAGCAAGAGACCCAGTACTTC	CASDHRQQETQYF
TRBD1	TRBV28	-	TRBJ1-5	TGTGCCAGCAGCGATCGGACAGGGGCAAGCAATCAGCCCCAGCATTTT	CASSDRTGASNQPQHF
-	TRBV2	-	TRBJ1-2	TGTGCCAGCACCGGGCACGATGGCTACACCTTC	CASTGHDGYTF
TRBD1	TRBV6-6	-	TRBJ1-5	TGTGCCAGCATTAACAGGGGGTCCCTCAGCAATCAGCCCCAGCATTTT	CASINRGSLSNQPQHF
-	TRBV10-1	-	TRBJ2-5	TGCGCCAGCAGTGACCGCTTGGGAGGCCAAGAGACCCAGTACTTC	CASSDRLGGQETQYF